This TCR beta chain emerged from a study of OX40 agonist ivuxolimab in advanced cancers. Whole-study context: Administration of intravenous ivuxolimab to patients occurred every 2 weeks at 0.01 to 10 mg/kg.

Repertoires were generated with immunoSEQ multiplex PCR, while TCRdb's copy carries only in-frame clones and drops some. Of fewer than 85,000 clones listed, about 80% were seen once; the top ten hold under 7%. Peripheral blood came from all dose cohorts at three timepoints. Note on this clone: Its antigen is currently unknown.

Overall study results and limits: Antigen specificity was not determined for the expanded peripheral T cells.

The sample here was CD4+ or CD8+ T cells sorted from blood, taken in a trial of the OX40 agonist ivuxolimab. This sequence originates from an adult with an advanced solid tumor such as melanoma, head and neck, liver or kidney cancer.

Written as DNA, the CDR3 is TGTGCCTGGAGCAAGATGGGGGTTGGCTACACCTTC. Translated, it gives CAWSKMGVGYTF. The J gene is TRBJ1-2, the V gene TRBV30, with D possibly matching TRBD1 (5 bases). The germline V gene has CDR1 GTSNPN and CDR2 SVGIG (reference sequence). The CDR3 has 12 amino acids. Trimming shortened V by 3 bases and J by 7 bases, and 12 bases separated the two germline ends.